The entry that follows covers one T cell receptor (beta chain) sequence. The data stem from a study of monozygotic twins with inflammatory bowel disease. The UMIs contained a 6-nucleotide sample barcode. They were added by template switching during cDNA synthesis. Using the 5' RACE reads, TCRdb records one entry per CDR3 protein without DNA. Here the sample table reports over 100,000 distinct CDR3 sequences. This CDR3 comprises 15 residues. The clonotype was recovered from a human donor with ulcerative colitis or Crohn's disease, or a healthy co-twin of an affected twin (not recorded which). Sequenced material: blood. The chain is built from TRBV12-3 or TRBV12-4 and TRBJ2-3; absent DNA, TCRdb's TRBD1 call cannot be checked. The CDR3 spells CASSSFGQGTDTQYF.